The TCR beta chain under discussion was sequenced for a study of T cell responses to AZD1222 COVID-19 vaccine. Study outcomes and limitations: Vaccine-related CD4 TCRs covered spike, predominating at 160-218 and 743-854. Targeting of unmutated variant regions was reportedly seen in nearly half of spike-specific TCRs. A mostly white British donor set with more females was recruited, and clonal diversity was possibly underestimated.

Remarks on this clone: What it binds is unknown.

Sequencing was performed with immunoSEQ multiplex PCR; in TCRdb, only in-frame clones are kept and a portion is missing. The sample lists about 180,000 clones, roughly 93% seen once, with roughly 1% in the top ten. The CDR3 is made up of 15 amino acids. Germline V lookup: CDR1 GTSNPN, CDR2 SVGIG (reference sequence). Trimming cost V 1 base and J 8 bases, with 19 bases left between them. The specimen was peripheral blood, collected 28 days after the second dose of the MenACWY control vaccine. The sequence was collected from an adult who received the MenACWY meningococcal vaccine as a control. The rearrangement uses TRBV30 and TRBJ2-3; D unclear. CDR3 sequence: CAWSAWEDPYGTQYF. The CDR3 DNA sequence: TGTGCCTGGAGTGCCTGGGAAGACCCTTACGGTACGCAGTATTTT.